This passage covers 28 T cell receptor beta chains from one sample sequenced in a study of CD8 T cells in Susac syndrome. Reverse transcription of about 0.45 to 1 ug RNA was performed with random hexamers. TCRdb used MiXCR to reprocess the immunoSEQ multiplex PCR reads, holding one entry per CDR3 protein. The sample lists about 100,000 distinct CDR3 sequences; around 93% were seen once. The sequencing sample was made of CD8+ T cells from PBMCs. The receptors shown here come from a human donor in good health.

This clonotype was observed once. This sequence joins TRBV2 and TRBJ2-2; TRBD1 agrees at 9 bases. The CDR3 totals 18 residues. The ends lost 5 bases at V and 2 bases at J; junction bases unmatched: 12. Germline V gives CDR1 SNHLY, CDR2 FYNNEI. CDR3 sequence reads: CASSYSGTGNINTGELFF. In nucleotides, the CDR3 is TGTGCCAGCAGTTACTCCGGGACAGGGAATATCAACACCGGGGAGCTGTTTTTT. Full variable domain (rest looked up from reference TRBV2 and TRBJ2-2): EPEVTQTPSHQVTQMGQEVILRCVPISNHLYFYWYRQILGQKVEFLVSFYNNEISEKSEIFDDQFSVERPDGSNFTLKIRSTKLEDSAMYFCASSYSGTGNINTGELFFGEGSRLTVL.

V is TRBV29-1 and J is TRBJ1-2, with a weak D call TRBD1 (6 bases). The CDR3 extends over 11 amino acids. V was pared by 4 bases and J by 6 bases, with 9 bases between. The germline gives CDR1 SQVTM, CDR2 ANQGSEA. The CDR3 DNA reads as TGCAGCGTTGTTACAGGGCATGGCTACACCTTC. The encoded protein is CSVVTGHGYTF.

This rearrangement joins TRBV6-1 to TRBJ1-1, with a tentative D call TRBD1 (6 bases). Germline values: CDR1 MNHNS, CDR2 SASEGT. The CDR3 contains 13 residues. V lost 5 bases to trimming and J lost 0 bases, with 7 bases between them. In nucleotides, the CDR3 is TGTGCCAGCAGTCCAGGGGTGAACACTGAAGCTTTCTTT. Encoded protein: CASSPGVNTEAFF.

The rearrangement joins TRBV6-1 to TRBJ1-1; possible D gene TRBD1, 6 bases. Germline CDR1 MNHNS, CDR2 SASEGT. This CDR3 is built from 14 residues. Trimming stripped 2 bases from V and 11 bases from J, with 18 bases between. The CDR3 DNA sequence: TGTGCCAGCAGTGAACCCGGACAGCCCTTGGCTGCTTTCTTT. Its translation is CASSEPGQPLAAFF.

V usage is TRBV27 and J usage is TRBJ2-1, with a weak D call TRBD1 (5 bases). The CDR3 runs 16 residues. V was cut by 2 bases and J by 5 bases, with 16 bases left in between. In germline, CDR1 is MNHEY, CDR2 SMNVEV (reference sequence). CDR3 nucleotides: TGTGCCAGCAGTTTAATCCCCAGGGTCGGGCACAATGAGCAGTTCTTC. Translation gives CASSLIPRVGHNEQFF.

Here the CDR3 reads CSVEKGVSAEAFF. The CDR3 region has the DNA TGCAGCGTTGAAAAAGGGGTTAGCGCTGAAGCTTTCTTT. The chain carries TRBV29-1 and TRBJ1-1, with a weak D call TRBD1 (5 bases). The V end lost 2 bases, the J end lost 6 bases, and 13 bases lay between the germline ends. The CDR3 is made up of 13 amino acids. The germline V gene has CDR1 SQVTM and CDR2 ANQGSEA.

The V call is TRBV9, the J call TRBJ1-1, with 11 bases that match TRBD1. The CDR3 has 14 residues. V gave up 4 bases and J gave up 5 bases; unmatched junction bases: 4. CDR1 is SGDLS, CDR2 YYNGEE, per germline. Here the CDR3 DNA reads TGTGCCAGCAGCATTGGGACAGGGGGAACTGAAGCTTTCTTT. Residues: CASSIGTGGTEAFF.

This chain joins TRBV7-2 and TRBJ1-6, with unresolved D. Germline V gene sequence: CDR1 SGHTA, CDR2 FQGNSA. The CDR3 contains 15 residues. Between the trimmed V and J ends, which lost 3 bases and 3 bases, there was a span of 9 bases. This chain's CDR3 is CASSFSDGYNSPLHF. The CDR3 DNA follows: TGTGCCAGCAGCTTCAGCGACGGCTATAATTCACCCCTCCACTTT.

This clonotype was observed a few times. The chain recombines TRBV19 with TRBJ2-7; a possible D gene is TRBD2 (6 bases). Germline V gene lookup returns CDR1 LNHDA and CDR2 SQIVND (reference sequence). V was shortened by 7 bases and J by 6 bases, with 16 bases between the two germline ends. The CDR3 covers 13 residues. The CDR3 spells CASKGRDWGEQYF. The CDR3 coding sequence is TGTGCCAGTAAGGGCAGGGACTGGGGCGAGCAGTACTTC.

The CDR3 DNA reads as TGTGCCAGCAGCCCCATGGGTGAAGCTTTCTTT. The encoded protein is CASSPMGEAFF. The chain carries TRBV9 and TRBJ1-1, with D uncertain. The V end lost 4 bases, the J end lost 7 bases, and 8 bases lay between the germline ends. The CDR3 runs to 11 residues. Per the germline V gene, CDR1 is SGDLS and CDR2 is YYNGEE.

The rearrangement uses TRBV7-4 and TRBJ1-4, with TRBD1 identical over 9 bases. Looked up from germline, CDR1 is SGHVT and CDR2 is SQSDAQ. The CDR3 is 18 amino acids. V gave up 5 bases and J gave up 0 bases; unmatched junction bases: 10. The CDR3 spells CASSPEGQGGTTNEKLFF. The CDR3 DNA follows: TGTGCCAGCAGCCCAGAGGGACAGGGCGGTACAACTAATGAAAAACTGTTTTTT. Drawing the rest from reference TRBV7-4 and TRBJ1-4, the complete variable domain is GAGVSQSPRYKVAKRGRDVALRCDSISGHVTLYWYRQTLGQGSEVLTYSQSDAQRDKSGRPSGRFSAERPERSVSTLKIQRTEQGDSAVYLCASSPEGQGGTTNEKLFFGSGTQLSVL.

The gene calls are TRBV27 and TRBJ1-1; the match to TRBD1 covers 8 bases. V shed 2 bases and J 0 bases; nucleotides not matched to a gene: 2. The CDR3 is 15 amino acids. Germline V gene lookup returns CDR1 MNHEY and CDR2 SMNVEV (reference sequence). CDR3 coding DNA: TGTGCCAGCAGTTTAAGGACAGGGTTGAACACTGAAGCTTTCTTT. The encoded protein is CASSLRTGLNTEAFF.

This chain connects TRBV19 to TRBJ2-2, with unresolved D. This CDR3 has 12 residues. V was shortened by 10 bases and J by 6 bases, with 12 bases between the two germline ends. Germline-derived CDR1 and CDR2 are LNHDA and SQIVND (reference sequence). CDR3 sequence reads: CAIGPRAGELFF. Written as DNA, the CDR3 is TGTGCCATAGGACCAAGGGCCGGGGAGCTGTTTTTT.

The chain has TRBV9 and TRBJ1-1; D is ambiguous. The CDR3 has 14 residues. CDR1 is SGDLS, CDR2 YYNGEE, per germline. V was clipped by 0 bases and J by 0 bases, with 6 bases between them. CDR3 bases: TGTGCCAGCAGCGTAGGGTACCTGAACACTGAAGCTTTCTTT. Translation gives CASSVGYLNTEAFF.

CDR3 in DNA: TGTGCCAGCAGTGAAACCCTTCGGGAGCAGTTCTTC. It yields the protein CASSETLREQFF. The V and J genes are TRBV6-1 and TRBJ2-1; D is undetermined. Trimming took 2 bases from V and 10 from J, leaving 9 bases between them. This CDR3 spans 12 amino acids. Per the germline V gene, CDR1 is MNHNS and CDR2 is SASEGT.

The rearrangement joins TRBV10-3 to TRBJ1-1, with D possibly TRBD1 on 6 matching bases. The CDR3 has 14 amino acids. Germline V gene sequence: CDR1 ENHRY, CDR2 SYGVKD. V dropped 10 bases and J dropped 3 bases, with 18 bases sitting between them. The CDR3 here is CATWKGEGDTEAFF. CDR3 sequence (DNA): TGTGCCACCTGGAAGGGTGAGGGGGACACTGAAGCTTTCTTT.

The chain is built from TRBV19 and TRBJ1-1; D is perhaps TRBD1 (6 bases). V shed 8 bases and J shed 0 bases, with 10 bases lying between them. Per germline, CDR1 LNHDA and CDR2 SQIVND (reference sequence). The CDR3 runs to 13 residues. In DNA, the CDR3 is TGTGCCAGTTCGTCAGGGGTGAACACTGAAGCTTTCTTT. Translated: CASSSGVNTEAFF.

The CDR3 region is CASSPTISGVAGANVLTF. CDR3 DNA: TGTGCCAGCAGCCCTACCATCTCTGGTGTCGCTGGGGCCAACGTCCTGACTTTC. The chain links TRBV13 to TRBJ2-6; the D is unclear. Germline-derived CDR1 and CDR2 are PRHDT and FYEKMQ (reference sequence). Trimming stripped 5 bases from V and 2 bases from J, with 19 bases between. CDR3 length equals 18 residues.

This sequence joins TRBV29-1 and TRBJ2-7; D gene uncertain. Germline assignment: CDR1 SQVTM and CDR2 ANQGSEA. The CDR3 is 11 amino acids. V lost 3 bases, J lost 4 bases, and 7 bases lay in between. CDR3 protein: CSVDSGYEQYF. Here the CDR3 DNA reads TGCAGCGTTGACTCCGGTTACGAGCAGTACTTC.

The chain combines TRBV7-8 with TRBJ1-1; TRBD1 might be the D (6 bases). CDR1 and CDR2 (germline): SGHVS, FQNEAQ. This CDR3 has 17 amino acids. V was trimmed by 1 base and J by 5 bases, leaving 20 bases between them. The CDR3 DNA reads TGTGCCAGCAGCTTAGAAGGAGCGGGGGCTACGGGGACTGAAGCTTTCTTT. It yields the protein CASSLEGAGATGTEAFF.

The rearrangement uses TRBV5-8 and TRBJ1-2; D gene unclear. This CDR3 comprises 15 residues. V was clipped by 1 base and J by 8 bases, with 18 bases between them. Germline assignment: CDR1 SGHTS and CDR2 YDEGEE. CDR3 in amino acids: CASSLRSLPGHGYTF. The CDR3 region has the DNA TGTGCCAGCAGCTTGAGGTCACTTCCTGGCCACGGCTACACCTTC.

Here the CDR3 DNA reads TGCAGTCCTCGGACGAAGAACACTGAAGCTTTCTTT. Amino acids: CSPRTKNTEAFF. This chain links TRBV20-1 with TRBJ1-1; D uncertain. The CDR3 has 12 amino acids. V shed 8 bases and J shed 1 base, with 11 bases lying between them. Germline lookup yields CDR1 DFQATT and CDR2 SNEGSKA (reference sequence).

This chain uses TRBV25-1 with TRBJ1-1; 10 nucleotides agree with TRBD1. Germline V gene sequence: CDR1 MGHDK, CDR2 SYGVNS. V gave up 2 bases and J gave up 3 bases; unmatched junction bases: 6. The CDR3 totals 16 residues. The CDR3 loop is CASSEDRGRSDTEAFF. The CDR3 coding sequence is TGTGCCAGCAGTGAAGACAGGGGGCGATCAGACACTGAAGCTTTCTTT.

The genes are TRBV12-3 or TRBV12-4 and TRBJ1-2; 7 nucleotides align to TRBD1. Germline trimming cut 7 bases from V and 6 bases from J; bases unmatched to any gene: 11. This CDR3 contains 14 residues. CDR3 residues: CASIPWGQQDGYTF. For the CDR3, the DNA is TGTGCCAGCATCCCATGGGGACAGCAGGATGGCTACACCTTC.

This rearrangement joins TRBV2 to TRBJ2-3, with unresolved D. V was pared by 1 base and J by 3 bases, with 14 bases between. The germline V gene encodes CDR1 SNHLY and CDR2 FYNNEI. CDR3 length: 16 residues. The CDR3 DNA follows: TGTGCCAGCAGTGAAGGGGTGGGATTGGAGACAGATACGCAGTATTTT. Amino acid sequence: CASSEGVGLETDTQYF.

V is TRBV9 and J is TRBJ2-1; a weak D match, TRBD2 (5 bases). The V end was cut by 0 bases, the J end by 6 bases, with 10 bases between. Germline lookup yields CDR1 SGDLS and CDR2 YYNGEE. There are 14 residues in the CDR3. CDR3 loop: CASSVVGGSNEQFF. The CDR3 DNA is TGTGCCAGCAGCGTAGTAGGAGGAAGCAATGAGCAGTTCTTC.

The J gene is TRBJ1-5, the V gene TRBV29-1; D ambiguous. V gave up 3 bases and J gave up 3 bases, with 9 bases separating them. The CDR3 sequence is 13 residues long. Germline V gene sequence: CDR1 SQVTM, CDR2 ANQGSEA. CDR3 sequence: CSVEAGTNQPQHF. Here the CDR3 DNA reads TGCAGCGTTGAGGCAGGCACCAATCAGCCCCAGCATTTT.

The rearrangement links TRBV27 to TRBJ2-1; D gene ambiguous. Trimming took 3 bases from V and 10 from J, leaving 13 bases between them. The CDR3 is 13 amino acids. Germline V CDR1 and CDR2: MNHEY, SMNVEV (reference sequence). CDR3 in amino acids: CASSFSRWSEQFF. The CDR3 nucleotides read TGTGCCAGCAGTTTTTCCCGATGGTCAGAGCAGTTCTTC.